The 5 T cell receptor beta chains given below trace back to one sample, sequenced in a study of vaccination effects on CD4 cells after COVID-19. Antigen specificity for these receptors is unknown. A roughly 10-day culture period preceded the isolation of CD4+ T cells. The protocol was immunoSEQ multiplex PCR, while the TCRdb copy is restricted to in-frame clones and leaves out a portion. This table has about 37,000 clones, about four fifths appearing once. The starting material was CD4+ T cells from PBMCs cultured without peptide, obtained before COVID-19 vaccination. The receptors were gathered from a human donor who received a COVID-19 vaccine.

This chain joins TRBV11-2 and TRBJ1-1; D is undetermined. The germline gives CDR1 SGHAT, CDR2 FQNNGV. The CDR3 runs to 14 residues. V lost 1 base, J lost 2 bases, and 8 bases lay in between. DNA of the CDR3: TGTGCCAGCAGCTTAGGACTGCTAAACACTGAAGCTTTCTTT. This translates into CASSLGLLNTEAFF.

The chain combines TRBV7-8 with TRBJ2-7, with TRBD1 matching over 7 bases. This CDR3 has 14 amino acids. The junction had 5 bases not matched to a gene; V was cut back by 1 base and J by 5 bases. CDR1 and CDR2 from the germline V gene are SGHVS and FQNEAQ. For the CDR3, the DNA is TGTGCCAGCAGCTTAGGCACAGGGGTCCACGAGCAGTACTTC. Protein sequence: CASSLGTGVHEQYF.

This chain uses TRBV19 with TRBJ1-1, with 9 bases that match TRBD1. The germline gives CDR1 LNHDA, CDR2 SQIVND (reference sequence). This CDR3 is built from 13 residues. Unmatched junction bases numbered 6, after V lost 7 bases and J lost 6 bases. This chain's CDR3 is CASMGQGESEAFF. The CDR3 DNA sequence: TGTGCCAGTATGGGACAGGGTGAGTCTGAAGCTTTCTTT.

This chain uses TRBV29-1 with TRBJ1-2; D might be TRBD1 (5 bases). Per the germline V gene, CDR1 is SQVTM and CDR2 is ANQGSEA. This CDR3 has 11 residues. V gave up 5 bases and J gave up 8 bases, with 12 bases separating them. The CDR3 bases are TGCAGCGTTCTCGGGGGTTCCGGCTACACCTTC. Encoded protein: CSVLGGSGYTF.

The chain joins TRBV4-2 to TRBJ1-3; 8 bases match TRBD1. CDR3 length equals 17 residues. Germline values: CDR1 LGHNA, CDR2 YNFKEQ. Losses at the gene ends were 3 bases for V and 0 bases for J; bases not matched to a gene: 7. The CDR3 here is CASSHVSGGSSGNTIYF. The CDR3 nucleotides are TGTGCCAGCAGCCATGTATCAGGGGGCTCCTCTGGAAACACCATATATTTT.